This TCR beta chain was sequenced during a study of PD-1 blockade in classical Hodgkin lymphoma. The time point denotes: cycle 4 day 1 (C4D1), after more than five weeks of nivolumab. No patient escaped relapse after autologous stem cell transplantation, and brentuximab vedotin exposure varied. Method: immunoSEQ multiplex PCR; TCRdb's copy keeps in-frame clones and lacks some. The sample contains fewer than 30,000 clones, about 72% of which appear only once. As regards this clone: The antigen is unknown.

General study results and limits: Baseline TCR diversity was reportedly lower in newly diagnosed patients than healthy donors. Prior therapy or disease activity may underlie the repertoire differences, whose causes remain undefined. Newly diagnosed patients had diversity similar to the baseline diversity of complete responders. Diversity in CD4+ TCRs, unlike that measured in CD8+ TCRs, had risen significantly by C4D1.

Sequenced material: peripheral blood mononuclear cells (PBMCs), taken before the fourth cycle of nivolumab. The TCR sequence derives from a human donor with classical Hodgkin lymphoma.

The CDR3 protein is CASSYGVSMNTEAFF. The DNA of the CDR3 is TGTGCCAGCAGTTACGGGGTGAGCATGAACACTGAAGCTTTCTTT. The chain carries TRBV6-5 and TRBJ1-1, with D uncertain. Trimming cost V 2 bases and J 0 bases, with 10 bases left between them. Germline V CDR1 and CDR2: MNHEY, SVGAGI. There are 15 residues in the CDR3.